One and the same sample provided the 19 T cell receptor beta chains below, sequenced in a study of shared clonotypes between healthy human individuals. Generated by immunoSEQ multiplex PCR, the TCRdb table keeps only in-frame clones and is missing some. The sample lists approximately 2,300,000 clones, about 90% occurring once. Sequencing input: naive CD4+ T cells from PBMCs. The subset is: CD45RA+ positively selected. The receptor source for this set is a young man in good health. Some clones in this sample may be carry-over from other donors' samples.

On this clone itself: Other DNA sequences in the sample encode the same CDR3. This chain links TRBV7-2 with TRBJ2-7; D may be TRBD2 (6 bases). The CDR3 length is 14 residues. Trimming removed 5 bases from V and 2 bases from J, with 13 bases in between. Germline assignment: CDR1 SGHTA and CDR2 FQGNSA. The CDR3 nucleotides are TGTGCCAGCAGCCCCCAGGGAGGTCCCTACGAGCAGTACTTC. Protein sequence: CASSPQGGPYEQYF.

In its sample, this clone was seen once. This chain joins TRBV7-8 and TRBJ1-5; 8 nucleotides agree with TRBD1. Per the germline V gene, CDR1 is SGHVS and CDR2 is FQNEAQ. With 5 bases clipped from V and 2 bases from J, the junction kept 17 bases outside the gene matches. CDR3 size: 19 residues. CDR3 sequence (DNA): TGTGCCAGCAGCATATCAGCCAGTGGTACAGGGGGACGCAATCAGCCCCAGCATTTT. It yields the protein CASSISASGTGGRNQPQHF.

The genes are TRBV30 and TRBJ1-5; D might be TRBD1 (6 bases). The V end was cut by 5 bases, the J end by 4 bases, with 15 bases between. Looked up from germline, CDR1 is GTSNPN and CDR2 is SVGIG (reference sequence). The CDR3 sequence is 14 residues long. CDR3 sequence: CAWQPTGLNQPQHF. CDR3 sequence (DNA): TGTGCCTGGCAACCGACAGGACTAAATCAGCCCCAGCATTTT.

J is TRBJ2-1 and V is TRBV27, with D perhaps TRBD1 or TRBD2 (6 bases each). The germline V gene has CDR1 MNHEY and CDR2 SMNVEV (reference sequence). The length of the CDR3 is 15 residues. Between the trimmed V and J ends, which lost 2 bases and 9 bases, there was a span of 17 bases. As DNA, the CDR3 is TGTGCCAGCAGTTTACCGACCCCGGGGGCGGGTGAGCAGTTCTTC. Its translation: CASSLPTPGAGEQFF.

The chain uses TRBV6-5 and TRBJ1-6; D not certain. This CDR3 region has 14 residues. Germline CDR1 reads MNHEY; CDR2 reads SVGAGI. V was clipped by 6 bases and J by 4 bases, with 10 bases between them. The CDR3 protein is CASSPTAYNSPLHF. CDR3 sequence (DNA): TGTGCCAGCAGCCCGACTGCTTATAATTCACCCCTCCACTTT.

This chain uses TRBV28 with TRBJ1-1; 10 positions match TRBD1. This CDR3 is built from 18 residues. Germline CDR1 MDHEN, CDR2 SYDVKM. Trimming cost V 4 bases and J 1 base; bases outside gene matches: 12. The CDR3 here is CASSWRTGGKGQNTEAFF. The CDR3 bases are TGTGCCAGCAGTTGGCGGACAGGGGGAAAGGGTCAGAACACTGAAGCTTTCTTT.

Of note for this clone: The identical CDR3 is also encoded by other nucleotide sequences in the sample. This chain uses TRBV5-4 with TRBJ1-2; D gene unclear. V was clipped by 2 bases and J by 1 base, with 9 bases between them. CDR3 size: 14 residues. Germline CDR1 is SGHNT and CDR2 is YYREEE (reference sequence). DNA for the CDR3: TGTGCCAGCAGCTTAGCCGGAAATAACTATGGCTACACCTTC. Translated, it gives CASSLAGNNYGYTF.

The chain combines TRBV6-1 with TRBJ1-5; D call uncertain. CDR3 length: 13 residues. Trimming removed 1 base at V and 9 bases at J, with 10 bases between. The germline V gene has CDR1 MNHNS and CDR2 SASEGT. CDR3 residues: CASSEGREVPQHF. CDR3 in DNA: TGTGCCAGCAGTGAAGGTAGGGAGGTGCCCCAGCATTTT.

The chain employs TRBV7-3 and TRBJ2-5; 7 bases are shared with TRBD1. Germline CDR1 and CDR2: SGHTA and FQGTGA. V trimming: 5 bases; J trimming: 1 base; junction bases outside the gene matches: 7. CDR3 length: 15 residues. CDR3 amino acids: CASSPGDSRQETQYF. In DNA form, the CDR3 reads TGTGCCAGCAGCCCCGGGGACAGCCGCCAAGAGACCCAGTACTTC.

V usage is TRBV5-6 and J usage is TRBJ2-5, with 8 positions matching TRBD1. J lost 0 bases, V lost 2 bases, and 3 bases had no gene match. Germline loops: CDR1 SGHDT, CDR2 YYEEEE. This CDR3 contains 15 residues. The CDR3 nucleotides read TGTGCCAGCAGCTTCTTGGACAGGGACCAAGAGACCCAGTACTTC. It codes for CASSFLDRDQETQYF.

The CDR3 region is CASSEQGGLYNEQFF. The CDR3 region has the DNA TGCGCCAGCAGCGAACAGGGAGGCCTCTACAATGAGCAGTTCTTC. The chain uses TRBV5-1 and TRBJ2-1; D tentatively fits TRBD1 or TRBD2 (6 bases each). CDR3 length: 15 amino acids. The V end lost 4 bases, the J end lost 3 bases, and 14 bases lay between the germline ends. Germline V gives CDR1 SGHRS, CDR2 YFSETQ.

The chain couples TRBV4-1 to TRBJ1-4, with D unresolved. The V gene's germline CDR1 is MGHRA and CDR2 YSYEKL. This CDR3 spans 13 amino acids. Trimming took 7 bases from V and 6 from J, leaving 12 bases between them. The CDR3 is CASTPGLHEKLFF. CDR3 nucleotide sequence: TGCGCCAGCACCCCGGGCCTCCATGAAAAACTGTTTTTT.

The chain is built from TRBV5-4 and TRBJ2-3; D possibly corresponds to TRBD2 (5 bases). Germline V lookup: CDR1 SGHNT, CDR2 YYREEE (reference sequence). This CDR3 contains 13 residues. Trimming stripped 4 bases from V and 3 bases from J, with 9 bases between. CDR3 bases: TGTGCCAGCAGCAACCGGGGTACAGATACGCAGTATTTT. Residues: CASSNRGTDTQYF.

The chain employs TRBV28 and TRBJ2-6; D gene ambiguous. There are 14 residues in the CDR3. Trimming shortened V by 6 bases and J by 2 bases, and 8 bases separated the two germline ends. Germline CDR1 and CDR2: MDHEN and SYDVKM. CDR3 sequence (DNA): TGTGCCAGCAGAAGGGTCGCTGGGGCCAACGTCCTGACTTTC. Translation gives CASRRVAGANVLTF.

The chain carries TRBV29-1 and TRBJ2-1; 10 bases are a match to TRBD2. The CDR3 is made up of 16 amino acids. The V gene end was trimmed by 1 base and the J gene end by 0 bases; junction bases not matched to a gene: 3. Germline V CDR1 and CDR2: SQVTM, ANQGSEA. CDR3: CSVEVGLADSYNEQFF. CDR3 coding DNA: TGCAGCGTTGAAGTCGGACTAGCGGACTCCTACAATGAGCAGTTCTTC.

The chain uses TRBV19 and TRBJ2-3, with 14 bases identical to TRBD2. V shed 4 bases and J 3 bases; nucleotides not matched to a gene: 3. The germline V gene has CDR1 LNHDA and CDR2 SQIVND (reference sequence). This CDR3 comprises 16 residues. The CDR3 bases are TGTGCCAGTAGTAAGGGACTAGCGGGAGCGACAGATACGCAGTATTTT. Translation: CASSKGLAGATDTQYF.

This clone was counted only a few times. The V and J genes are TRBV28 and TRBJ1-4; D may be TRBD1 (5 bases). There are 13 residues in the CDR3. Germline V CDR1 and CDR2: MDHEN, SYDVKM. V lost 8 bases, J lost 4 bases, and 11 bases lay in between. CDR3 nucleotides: TGTGCCAGCGGGGCCGGGGTTAATGAAAAACTGTTTTTT. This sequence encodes CASGAGVNEKLFF.

This CDR3 is CASSYGTHTGELFF. The CDR3 DNA reads as TGTGCCAGCAGTTACGGGACCCACACCGGGGAGCTGTTTTTT. This chain connects TRBV6-5 to TRBJ2-2; D possibly matches TRBD1 or TRBD2 (5 bases each). V dropped 2 bases and J dropped 3 bases, with 7 bases sitting between them. The CDR3 runs 14 residues. The V gene's germline CDR1 is MNHEY and CDR2 SVGAGI.

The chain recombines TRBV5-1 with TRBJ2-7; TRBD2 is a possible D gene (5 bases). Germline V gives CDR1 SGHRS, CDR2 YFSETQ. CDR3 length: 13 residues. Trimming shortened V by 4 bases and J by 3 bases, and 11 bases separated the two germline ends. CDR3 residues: CASSKDSNYEQYF. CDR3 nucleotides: TGCGCCAGCAGCAAGGACTCTAACTACGAGCAGTACTTC.